This is a list of T cell receptor beta chains from one sample in a study of blood T cell repertoires in COVID-19. The protocol was immunoSEQ multiplex PCR, while the TCRdb copy is restricted to in-frame clones and leaves out a portion. The table records about 98,000 clones, more than 75% of them present only once. The sequenced sample was peripheral blood. The origin of the receptors is a man older than 75 with acute or convalescent COVID-19. Each CDR3 is given with its conserved first and last residue. The D gene is left open where the match is weak. Clone size appears in some rows only: once, few, many, or a class for an expanded clone.

>TRBV28|16|-|TRBJ2-5|-
TGTGCCAGCAGTTTAGGGGGCCGGGCGGGTCAGGAGACCCAGTACTTC
CASSLGGRAGQETQYF
>TRBV9|14|-|TRBJ1-5|TRBD1
TGTGCCAGCAGCCCTGGGACAGCAGGAGAGCCCCAGCATTTT
CASSPGTAGEPQHF
>TRBV14|19|-|TRBJ1-4|-
TGTGCCAGCAGCCAAGATTCGCGTCAAACAGGGACATGGAATGAAAAACTGTTTTTT
CASSQDSRQTGTWNEKLFF
>TRBV5-1|16|-|TRBJ2-3|-
TGCGCCAGCAGCTTGGGCGGGGACAGCCACTCTTATACGCAGTATTTT
CASSLGGDSHSYTQYF
>TRBV7-6|14|-|TRBJ1-1|TRBD1
TGTGCCAGCAGCCCAGGACAGGGAACACTGGAAGCTTTCTTT
CASSPGQGTLEAFF
>TRBV6-5|15|few|TRBJ1-2|-
TGTGCCAGCAGTTACGGACCCGGGATGTTCTATGGCTACACCTTC
CASSYGPGMFYGYTF
>TRBV4-3|17|-|TRBJ1-6|TRBD1
TGCGCCAGCAGCCAGGATGGGGGGCACAGGGGAGGATCACCCCTCCACTTT
CASSQDGGHRGGSPLHF
>TRBV5-8|16|-|TRBJ1-1|-
TGTGCCAGCAGCTTTTCTCGAACAGGGATGAACACTGAAGCTTTCTTT
CASSFSRTGMNTEAFF
>TRBV2|14|-|TRBJ2-1|TRBD2
TGTGCCGCTTCCGCTAGCGGCCGTTTGAATGAGCAGTTCTTC
CAASASGRLNEQFF
>TRBV5-1|17|once|TRBJ1-4|-
TGCGCCAGCAGCTTACCACCCCCGGACAGAACAAATGAAAAACTGTTTTTT
CASSLPPPDRTNEKLFF
>TRBV19|16|once|TRBJ2-4|-
TGTGCCAGTAGTATCCCGTCGGAGGGCCGGGGAAACATTCAGTACTTC
CASSIPSEGRGNIQYF
>TRBV4-1|15|-|TRBJ2-1|-
TGCGCCAGCAGCCAAGATTTCGGGGTCTACAATGAGCAGTTCTTC
CASSQDFGVYNEQFF
>TRBV10-3|20|-|TRBJ2-7|-
-
CAISVGSGAGGAPARVSEFF
>TRBV24-1|15|few|TRBJ1-5|-
TGTGCCACCAGTGGTCTCAGGGGAAGCAATCAGCCCCAGCATTTT
CATSGLRGSNQPQHF
>TRBV2|14|-|TRBJ1-1|-
TGTGCCAGCAGTGTTAGGTTTGAGGCCACTGAAGCTTTCTTT
CASSVRFEATEAFF
>TRBV14|13|once|TRBJ2-4|-
TGTGCCAGCAGCCTGCAGAGGGACTCGGTTCAGTACTTC
CASSLQRDSVQYF
>TRBV2|16|few|TRBJ2-5|TRBD1
TGTGCCAGCTTTGGGGGGACAGGGAGAGGGCTTGAGACCCAGTACTTC
CASFGGTGRGLETQYF
>TRBV27|15|-|TRBJ1-5|TRBD1
TGTGCCAGCAGCTTCGAGGGGGCTCGCAATCAGCCCCAGCATTTT
CASSFEGARNQPQHF
>TRBV9|13|-|TRBJ2-5|TRBD1
TGTGCCAGCAGCCCGGGGACAGGGGCGACCCAGTACTTC
CASSPGTGATQYF
>TRBV5-5|16|-|TRBJ2-3|TRBD1
TGTGCCAGCAGCTTGGACCGGGACAGGGGCACAGATACGCAGTATTTT
CASSLDRDRGTDTQYF
>TRBV5-1|15|-|TRBJ2-1|TRBD1
TGCGCCAGCAGCTTAGGCGGGACAGGGAAAAATGAGCAGTTCTTC
CASSLGGTGKNEQFF
>TRBV6-5|14|-|TRBJ1-1|-
TGTGCCAGCGCCTCGGGGAAGGCGACCACTGAAGCTTTCTTT
CASASGKATTEAFF
>TRBV5-6|17|-|TRBJ2-2|-
TGTGCCAGCAGTCCCCTACAGGGGGGGGATCTCGCCGGGGAGCTGTTTTTT
CASSPLQGGDLAGELFF
>TRBV19|15|-|TRBJ1-1|TRBD1
TGTGCCAGTAGTATCCGGGACAGGATGAACACTGAAGCTTTCTTT
CASSIRDRMNTEAFF
>TRBV7-9|15|few|TRBJ1-5|-
TGTGCCAGCAGCATAAATGCAGGGGCGCAACAGCCCCAGCATTTT
CASSINAGAQQPQHF